The 18 T cell receptor beta chains reported below all come from one sample, sequenced in a study of T cell repertoires in cytomegalovirus infection. Each CDR3 protein gets one entry after TCRdb re-called the reads with MiXCR. The sample contains 400,000 or so distinct CDR3 sequences, 30% to 40% of which appear only once. Sequencing was carried out using PBMCs. The origin of the receptors is a human donor in good health (CMV status not recorded). Some clones in this sample may be carry-over from other donors' samples.

The chain has TRBV10-3 and TRBJ2-2, with D possibly TRBD2 on 5 matching bases. CDR3 length: 16 residues. The germline V and J ends were trimmed by 2 bases and 4 bases, with 14 bases remaining between them. Germline V gene lookup returns CDR1 ENHRY and CDR2 SYGVKD. The CDR3 nucleotides read TGTGCCATCAGTGAGGGAGGTGCTGAATTCACCGGGGAGCTGTTTTTT. Encoded protein: CAISEGGAEFTGELFF.

Only a few counts were recorded for this clonotype. CDR3 protein: CASSLAQGVYEQYF. As DNA, the CDR3 is TGTGCCAGCAGCTTAGCCCAGGGGGTTTACGAGCAGTACTTC. V gene TRBV11-2 combines with J gene TRBJ2-7, with TRBD1 matching over 7 bases. V dropped 1 base and J dropped 4; count of bases not matched to a gene: 4. Germline CDR1 reads SGHAT; CDR2 reads FQNNGV. The CDR3 contains 14 residues.

The rearrangement joins TRBV19 to TRBJ1-2, with 7 bases lining up with TRBD1. The V and J ends lost 7 bases and 0 bases, in that order; junction bases with no gene match: 5. CDR3 length: 14 amino acids. Per the germline V gene, CDR1 is LNHDA and CDR2 is SQIVND (reference sequence). The chain's CDR3 is CASKGDSSNYGYTF. The CDR3 DNA reads TGTGCCAGTAAGGGGGACAGCTCTAACTATGGCTACACCTTC.

This clonotype was picked up a small number of times. The chain combines TRBV6-2 or TRBV6-3 with TRBJ2-7; D tentatively reads TRBD1 or TRBD2 (5 bases each). V was clipped by 6 bases and J by 3 bases, with 24 bases between them. CDR1 MNHEY and CDR2 SVGEGT come from the germline V gene. CDR3 length: 17 residues. CDR3 sequence (DNA): TGTGCCAGCAGGCCCCTGGGGGTGGCGTCGGTTTACTACGAGCAGTACTTC. Translation: CASRPLGVASVYYEQYF.

This clonotype was recorded many times. V usage is TRBV12-3 or TRBV12-4 and J usage is TRBJ2-1; D might be TRBD1 or TRBD2, each matching 7 bases. CDR3 length: 14 residues. Trimming pared 5 bases from V and 7 bases from J, leaving 15 bases between. The DNA of the CDR3 is TGTGCCAGCAGTCAAAGACAGGGAGGGAATGAGCAGTTCTTC. This gives the protein CASSQRQGGNEQFF.

V and J are TRBV5-4 and TRBJ2-3, with D uncertain. The V gene lost 5 bases and the J gene lost 6 bases, with 10 bases spanning the gap. Germline V CDR1 and CDR2: SGHNT, YYREEE (reference sequence). This CDR3 has 12 residues. The CDR3 nucleotides are TGTGCCAGCAGTCACGGACGGGATACGCAGTATTTT. Translation: CASSHGRDTQYF.

Ten or more counts support this clonotype. The chain couples TRBV7-9 to TRBJ2-7, with 8 nucleotides matching TRBD1. Germline CDR1 reads SEHNR; CDR2 reads FQNEAQ (reference sequence). This CDR3 has 13 amino acids. V lost 8 bases, J lost 2 bases, and 5 bases stayed unmatched. CDR3 sequence: CASRRDRTYEQYF. The CDR3 coding sequence is TGTGCCAGCCGCCGGGACAGGACCTACGAGCAGTACTTC.

This clonotype was counted between two and nine times. This chain joins TRBV12-3 or TRBV12-4 and TRBJ2-7, with TRBD1 identical over 9 bases. V trimming: 6 bases; J trimming: 6 bases; junction bases outside the gene matches: 3. This CDR3 has 12 residues. Written as DNA, the CDR3 is TGTGCCAGCAGCCCGACAGGGGGCGAGCAGTACTTC. This translates into CASSPTGGEQYF.

The rearrangement links TRBV7-6 to TRBJ1-5; no clear D. This CDR3 region has 15 residues. Germline CDR1 and CDR2: SGHVS and FNYEAQ. Trimming cost V 5 bases and J 1 base, with 12 bases left between them. The CDR3 DNA sequence: TGTGCCAGCAGCCCCGAAACATACAGCAATCAGCCCCAGCATTTT. Amino acids: CASSPETYSNQPQHF. Drawing the rest from reference TRBV7-6 and TRBJ1-5, the complete variable domain is GAGVSQSPRYKVTKRGQDVALRCDPISGHVSLYWYRQALGQGPEFLTYFNYEAQQDKSGLPNDRFSAERPEGSISTLTIQRTEQRDSAMYRCASSPETYSNQPQHFGDGTRLSIL.

This clonotype occurred many times. V usage is TRBV4-1 and J usage is TRBJ1-2, with 9 bases lining up with TRBD1. Trimming removed 3 bases from V and 0 bases from J; junction bases left unmatched: 5. The CDR3 contains 16 residues. Germline loops: CDR1 MGHRA, CDR2 YSYEKL. This CDR3 reads CASSHDGTGPNYGYTF. The DNA of the CDR3 is TGCGCCAGCAGCCACGACGGGACAGGGCCTAACTATGGCTACACCTTC.

This clonotype was observed many times. The rearrangement uses TRBV7-2 and TRBJ2-5; 13 positions agree with TRBD2. The CDR3 runs to 16 residues. V lost 1 base, J lost 3 bases, and 2 bases stayed unmatched. Germline CDR1 reads SGHTA; CDR2 reads FQGNSA. The DNA for the CDR3 is TGTGCCAGCAGCTTAGGACTAGCGGGGGGAGAAGAGACCCAGTACTTC. Amino acid sequence: CASSLGLAGGEETQYF.

CDR3: CASSQGQGSSGANVLTF. The CDR3 DNA reads as TGCGCCAGCAGCCAAGGGCAGGGTTCCTCTGGGGCCAACGTCCTGACTTTC. V and J are TRBV4-3 and TRBJ2-6, with a tentative D call TRBD1 (5 bases). The CDR3 length is 17 residues. Germline CDR1 LGHNA, CDR2 YSLEER. V lost 1 base and J 0 bases, leaving 10 bases between the germline ends.

In this sample, this clonotype turned up once. The gene calls are TRBV11-2 and TRBJ2-7; a weak D match, TRBD1 (6 bases). Germline-derived CDR1 and CDR2 are SGHAT and FQNNGV. This CDR3 has 14 residues. V dropped 7 bases and J dropped 3 bases, with 16 bases sitting between them. The CDR3 protein is CASIWGLVYYEQYF. The DNA of the CDR3 is TGTGCCAGCATCTGGGGGCTGGTGTACTACGAGCAGTACTTC.

This clonotype was seen more than once but under ten times. The chain joins TRBV7-9 to TRBJ2-3, with D perhaps TRBD2 (6 bases). CDR1 and CDR2 from the germline V gene are SEHNR and FQNEAQ (reference sequence). The CDR3 length is 15 residues. V was trimmed by 3 bases and J by 0 bases, leaving 10 bases between them. The CDR3 nucleotides read TGTGCCAGCAGCTTTCAGGCGGGGAGCACAGATACGCAGTATTTT. It codes for CASSFQAGSTDTQYF. The full variable domain, completed using reference TRBV7-9 and TRBJ2-3, is DTGVSQNPRHKITKRGQNVTFRCDPISEHNRLYWYRQTLGQGPEFLTYFQNEAQLEKSRLLSDRFSAERPKGSFSTLEIQRTEQGDSAMYLCASSFQAGSTDTQYFGPGTRLTVL.

The table lists this clonotype with a few counts. This sequence joins TRBV6-5 and TRBJ2-7, with 9 bases lining up with TRBD2. Germline-derived CDR1 and CDR2 are MNHEY and SVGAGI. V shed 5 bases, J shed 0 bases, and the junction held 5 bases outside the gene matches. The CDR3 spans 15 residues. The chain's CDR3 is CASSPNSGSSYEQYF. The CDR3 DNA is TGTGCCAGCAGTCCTAATAGCGGGAGCTCCTACGAGCAGTACTTC.

The J gene is TRBJ1-2, the V gene TRBV14; 8 nucleotides line up with TRBD1. The CDR3 sequence is 15 residues long. Germline assignment: CDR1 SGHDN and CDR2 FVKESK. The V gene end was trimmed by 4 bases and the J gene end by 5 bases; junction bases not matched to a gene: 9. This CDR3 is CASSRSQGAGYGYTF. DNA of the CDR3: TGTGCCAGCAGCCGCAGTCAGGGGGCAGGGTATGGCTACACCTTC.

The rearrangement links TRBV7-2 to TRBJ2-5; the D gene is possibly TRBD2 (6 bases). Deletions cut 5 bases from V and 5 bases from J, with 9 bases between. Germline lookup yields CDR1 SGHTA and CDR2 FQGNSA. The CDR3 sequence is 12 residues long. The CDR3 spells CASSRGRETQYF. CDR3 nucleotides: TGTGCCAGCAGCCGAGGGAGGGAGACCCAGTACTTC.

This clonotype was found many times. The rearrangement uses TRBV7-9 and TRBJ2-4; 9 nucleotides match TRBD1. The J segment lost 4 bases and the V segment lost 5 bases, leaving 9 bases of the junction unmatched. This CDR3 spans 16 amino acids. CDR1 SEHNR and CDR2 FQNEAQ come from the germline V gene (reference sequence). CDR3 bases: TGTGCCAGCAGCGAACCCACGGGACAGGGTAAAAACATTCAGTACTTC. Translated, it gives CASSEPTGQGKNIQYF.